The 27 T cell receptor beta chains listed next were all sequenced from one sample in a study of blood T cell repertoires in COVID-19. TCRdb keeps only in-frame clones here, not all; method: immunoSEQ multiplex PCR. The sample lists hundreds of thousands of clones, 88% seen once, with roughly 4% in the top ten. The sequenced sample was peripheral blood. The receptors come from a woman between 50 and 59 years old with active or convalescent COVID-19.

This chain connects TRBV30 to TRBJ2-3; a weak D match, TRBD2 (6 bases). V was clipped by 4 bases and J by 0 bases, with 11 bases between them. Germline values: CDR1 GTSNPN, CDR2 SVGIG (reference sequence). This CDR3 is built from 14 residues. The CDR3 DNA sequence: TGTGCCTGGACCAGCCGGGGGAGCACAGATACGCAGTATTTT. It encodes CAWTSRGSTDTQYF.

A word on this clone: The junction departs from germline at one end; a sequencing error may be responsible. CDR3 loop: CASSVDLQGRSEKLFF. CDR3 in DNA: TGTGCCAGTAGTGTAGACCTTCAAGGAAGGAGCGAAAAACTGTTTTTT. V usage is TRBV19 and J usage is TRBJ1-4, with D uncertain. The length of the CDR3 is 16 residues. Germline assignment: CDR1 LNHDA and CDR2 SQIVND (reference sequence).

CDR3 sequence (DNA): TGTGCCAGCACCGCAGGACAGGGTCTTCGGTATGGCTACACCTTC. This gives the protein CASTAGQGLRYGYTF. The chain couples TRBV6-5 to TRBJ1-2; TRBD1 agrees at 8 bases. The CDR3 has 15 amino acids. V trimming: 7 bases; J trimming: 5 bases; junction bases outside the gene matches: 12. CDR1 is MNHEY and CDR2 is SVGAGI in the germline V gene.

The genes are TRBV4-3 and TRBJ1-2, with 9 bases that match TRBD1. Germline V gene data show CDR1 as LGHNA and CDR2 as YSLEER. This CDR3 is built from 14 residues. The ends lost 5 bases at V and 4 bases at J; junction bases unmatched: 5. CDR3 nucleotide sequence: TGCGCCAGCAGCGACCGGGACAGGGCCTATGGCTACACCTTC. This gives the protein CASSDRDRAYGYTF.

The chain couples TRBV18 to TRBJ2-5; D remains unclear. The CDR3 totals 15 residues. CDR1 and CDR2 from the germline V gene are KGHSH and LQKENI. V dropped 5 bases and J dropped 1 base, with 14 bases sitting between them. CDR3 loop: CASSSRPAPQETQYF. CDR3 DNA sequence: TGTGCCAGCTCATCTAGACCGGCGCCCCAAGAGACCCAGTACTTC. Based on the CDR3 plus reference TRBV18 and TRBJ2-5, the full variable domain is NAGVMQNPRHLVRRRGQEARLRCSPMKGHSHVYWYRQLPEEGLKFMVYLQKENIIDESGMPKERFSAEFPKEGPSILRIQQVVRGDSAAYFCASSSRPAPQETQYFGPGTRLLVL.

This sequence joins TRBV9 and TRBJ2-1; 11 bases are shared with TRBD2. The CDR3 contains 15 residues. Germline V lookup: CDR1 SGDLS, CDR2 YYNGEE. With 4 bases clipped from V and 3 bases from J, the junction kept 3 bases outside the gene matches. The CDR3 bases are TGTGCCAGCAGCCCAGGACTAGCGGGCTACAATGAGCAGTTCTTC. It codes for CASSPGLAGYNEQFF.

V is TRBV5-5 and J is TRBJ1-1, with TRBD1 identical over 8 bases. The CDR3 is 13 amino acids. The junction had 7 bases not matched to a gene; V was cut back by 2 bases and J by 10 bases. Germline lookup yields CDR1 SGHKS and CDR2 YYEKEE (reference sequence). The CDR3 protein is CASSFGTGTSAFF. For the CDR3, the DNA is TGTGCCAGCAGCTTCGGGACAGGAACATCAGCTTTCTTT.

The CDR3 protein is CSASRAGATYEQYF. Written as DNA, the CDR3 is TGCAGTGCTAGTAGGGCGGGGGCAACCTACGAGCAGTACTTC. The J gene is TRBJ2-7, the V gene TRBV20-1; the D gene is possibly TRBD2 (7 bases). Per germline, CDR1 DFQATT and CDR2 SNEGSKA (reference sequence). This CDR3 is built from 14 residues. V lost 3 bases and J lost 2, with 14 bases in between.

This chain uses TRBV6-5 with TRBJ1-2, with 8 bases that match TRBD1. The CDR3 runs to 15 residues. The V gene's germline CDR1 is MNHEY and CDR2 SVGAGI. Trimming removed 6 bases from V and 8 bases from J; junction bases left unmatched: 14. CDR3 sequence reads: CASRKQPGQGRGYTF. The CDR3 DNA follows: TGTGCCAGCAGGAAACAACCTGGACAGGGACGCGGCTACACCTTC.

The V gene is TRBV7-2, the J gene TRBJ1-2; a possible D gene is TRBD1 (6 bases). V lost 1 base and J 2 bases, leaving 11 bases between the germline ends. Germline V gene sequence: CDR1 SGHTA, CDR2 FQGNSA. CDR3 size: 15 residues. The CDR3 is CASSLDRVDNYGYTF. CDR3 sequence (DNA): TGTGCCAGCAGCTTAGACAGGGTCGACAACTATGGCTACACCTTC.

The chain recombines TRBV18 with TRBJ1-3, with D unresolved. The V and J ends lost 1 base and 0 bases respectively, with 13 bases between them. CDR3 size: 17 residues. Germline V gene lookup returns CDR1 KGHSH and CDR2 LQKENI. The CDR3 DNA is TGTGCCAGCTCACCACAGGAGGTTGGAATCTCTGGAAACACCATATATTTT. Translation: CASSPQEVGISGNTIYF.

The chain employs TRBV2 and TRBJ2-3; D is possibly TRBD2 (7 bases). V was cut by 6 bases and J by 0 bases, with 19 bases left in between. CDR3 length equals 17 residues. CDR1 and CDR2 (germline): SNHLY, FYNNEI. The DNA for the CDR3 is TGTGCCAGCAGGCCAACTCCGCGGGGGCCTAGCACAGATACGCAGTATTTT. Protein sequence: CASRPTPRGPSTDTQYF. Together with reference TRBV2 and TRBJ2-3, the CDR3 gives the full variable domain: EPEVTQTPSHQVTQMGQEVILRCVPISNHLYFYWYRQILGQKVEFLVSFYNNEISEKSEIFDDQFSVERPDGSNFTLKIRSTKLEDSAMYFCASRPTPRGPSTDTQYFGPGTRLTVL.

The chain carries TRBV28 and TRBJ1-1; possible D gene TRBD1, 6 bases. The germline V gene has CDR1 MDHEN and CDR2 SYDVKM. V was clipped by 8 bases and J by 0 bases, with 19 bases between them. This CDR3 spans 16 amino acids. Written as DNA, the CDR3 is TGTGCCAGCGGGTCTGGGGGGGGCCACATGAACACTGAAGCTTTCTTT. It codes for CASGSGGGHMNTEAFF.

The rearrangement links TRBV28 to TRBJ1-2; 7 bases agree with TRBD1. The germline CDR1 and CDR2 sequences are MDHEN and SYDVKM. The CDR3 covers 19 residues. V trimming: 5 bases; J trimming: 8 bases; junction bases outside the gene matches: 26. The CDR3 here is CASSLFIRQGSIRSAGYTF. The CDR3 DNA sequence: TGTGCCAGCAGTCTCTTCATTCGACAGGGTAGTATTAGGTCGGCGGGCTACACCTTC.

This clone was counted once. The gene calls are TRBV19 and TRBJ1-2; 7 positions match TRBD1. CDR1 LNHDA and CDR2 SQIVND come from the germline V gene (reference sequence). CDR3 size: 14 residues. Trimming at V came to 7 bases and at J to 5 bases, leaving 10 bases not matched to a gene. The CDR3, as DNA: TGTGCCAGTATCTCCCGGGACAGAACATATGGCTACACCTTC. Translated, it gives CASISRDRTYGYTF.

The CDR3 nucleotides are TGTGCCAGCTCCGGGACAGGGGTGAGCACTGAAGCTTTCTTT. As protein: CASSGTGVSTEAFF. This sequence joins TRBV18 and TRBJ1-1; 10 bases line up with TRBD1. The V and J ends lost 6 bases and 4 bases, in that order; junction bases with no gene match: 5. The CDR3 runs to 14 residues. Germline V gives CDR1 KGHSH, CDR2 LQKENI.

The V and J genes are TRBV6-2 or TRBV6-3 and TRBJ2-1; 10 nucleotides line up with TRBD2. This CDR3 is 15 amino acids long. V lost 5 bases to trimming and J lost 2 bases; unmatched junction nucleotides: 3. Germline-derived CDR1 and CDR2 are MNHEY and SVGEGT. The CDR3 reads CASSKLAGTYNEQFF. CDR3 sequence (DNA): TGTGCCAGCAGTAAACTAGCGGGGACCTACAATGAGCAGTTCTTC.

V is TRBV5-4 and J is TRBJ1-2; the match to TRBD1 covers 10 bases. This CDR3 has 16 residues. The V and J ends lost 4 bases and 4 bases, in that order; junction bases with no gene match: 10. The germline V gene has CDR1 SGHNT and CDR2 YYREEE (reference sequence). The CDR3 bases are TGTGCCAGCAGCCCGACCGGGACAGGGGTTCCCTATGGCTACACCTTC. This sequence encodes CASSPTGTGVPYGYTF.

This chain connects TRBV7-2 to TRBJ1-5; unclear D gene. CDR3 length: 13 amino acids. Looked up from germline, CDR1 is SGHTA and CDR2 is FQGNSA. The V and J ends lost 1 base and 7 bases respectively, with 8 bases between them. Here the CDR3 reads CASSLGLEQPQHF. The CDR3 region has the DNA TGTGCCAGCAGCTTAGGATTGGAGCAGCCCCAGCATTTT.

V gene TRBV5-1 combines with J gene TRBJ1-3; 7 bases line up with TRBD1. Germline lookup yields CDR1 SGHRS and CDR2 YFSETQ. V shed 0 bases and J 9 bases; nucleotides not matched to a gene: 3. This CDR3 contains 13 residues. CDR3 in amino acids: CASSLDRGSTIYF. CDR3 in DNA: TGCGCCAGCAGCTTGGACAGGGGATCCACCATATATTTT.

CDR3 DNA sequence: TGTGCCAGCAGCTTGACTAGTCCGGGGGAGACCCAGTACTTC. It is translated as CASSLTSPGETQYF. V and J are TRBV7-9 and TRBJ2-5, with D perhaps TRBD2 (6 bases). Trimming pared 3 bases from V and 5 bases from J, leaving 13 bases between. Per the germline V gene, CDR1 is SEHNR and CDR2 is FQNEAQ (reference sequence). The CDR3 consists of 14 residues.

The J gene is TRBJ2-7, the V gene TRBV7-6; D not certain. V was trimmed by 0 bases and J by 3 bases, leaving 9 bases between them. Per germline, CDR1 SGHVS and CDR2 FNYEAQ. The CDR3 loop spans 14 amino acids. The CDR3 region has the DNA TGTGCCAGCAGCTTAGCAGCGAGTGGCTACGAGCAGTACTTC. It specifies CASSLAASGYEQYF. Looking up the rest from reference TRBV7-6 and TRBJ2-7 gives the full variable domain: GAGVSQSPRYKVTKRGQDVALRCDPISGHVSLYWYRQALGQGPEFLTYFNYEAQQDKSGLPNDRFSAERPEGSISTLTIQRTEQRDSAMYRCASSLAASGYEQYFGPGTRLTVT.

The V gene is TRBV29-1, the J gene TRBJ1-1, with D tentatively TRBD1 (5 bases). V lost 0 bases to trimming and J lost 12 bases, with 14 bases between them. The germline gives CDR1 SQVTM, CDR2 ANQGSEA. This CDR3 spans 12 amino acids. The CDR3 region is CSVEDPQAGTFF. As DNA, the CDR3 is TGCAGCGTTGAAGATCCACAGGCTGGGACTTTCTTT.

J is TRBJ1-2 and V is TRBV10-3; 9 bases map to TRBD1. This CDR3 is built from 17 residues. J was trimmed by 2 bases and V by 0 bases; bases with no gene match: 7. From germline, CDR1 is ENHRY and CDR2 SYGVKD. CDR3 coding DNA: TGTGCCATCAGTGAGTCGACAGGGGGAGTTCTGAACTATGGCTACACCTTC. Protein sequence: CAISESTGGVLNYGYTF.

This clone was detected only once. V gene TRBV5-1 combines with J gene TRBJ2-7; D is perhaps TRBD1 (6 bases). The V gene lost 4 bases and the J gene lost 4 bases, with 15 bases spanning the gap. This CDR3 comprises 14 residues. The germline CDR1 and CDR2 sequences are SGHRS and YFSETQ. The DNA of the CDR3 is TGCGCCAGCAGCCCGGACAGTTGGGCATACGAGCAGTACTTC. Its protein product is CASSPDSWAYEQYF.

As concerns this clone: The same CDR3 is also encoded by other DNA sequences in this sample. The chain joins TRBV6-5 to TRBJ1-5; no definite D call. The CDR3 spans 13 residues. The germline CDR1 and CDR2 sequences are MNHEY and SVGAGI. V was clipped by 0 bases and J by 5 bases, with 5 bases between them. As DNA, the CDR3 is TGTGCCAGCAGTTACTCGAGAGATCAGCCCCAGCATTTT. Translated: CASSYSRDQPQHF.

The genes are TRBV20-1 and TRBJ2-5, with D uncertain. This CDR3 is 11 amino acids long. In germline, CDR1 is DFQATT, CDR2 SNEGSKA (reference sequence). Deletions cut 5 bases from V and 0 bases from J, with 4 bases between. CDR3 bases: TGCAGTGCTCCGTACCAAGAGACCCAGTACTTC. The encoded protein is CSAPYQETQYF.